This T cell receptor (beta chain) was sequenced in a study of blood T cells in healthy people across ages. With a J-beta primer mix and a sample-barcoded 5' primer, a second PCR ran 7 to 11 cycles. One entry per CDR3 protein, called by TCRdb with MiXCR from the 5' RACE reads. The sample consists of over 1,300,000 distinct CDR3 sequences, 59% of them appearing once. There are 13 residues in the CDR3. The V gene lost 6 bases and the J gene lost 4 bases, with 12 bases spanning the gap. CDR1 is SEHNR and CDR2 is FQNEAQ in the germline V gene (reference sequence). The gene calls are TRBV7-9 and TRBJ2-5, with D unclear. Sequencing was performed on blood. The sequence came from a man younger than 35 in good health. CDR3 DNA sequence: TGTGCCAGCAGGGGATCAGCAAGAGAGACCCAGTACTTC. This translates into CASRGSARETQYF.